This T cell receptor beta chain stems from a study of blood T cell repertoires in COVID-19. Study at large: From T cells, B-cell-depleted T cells, or PBMCs came the material, which was cDNA or gDNA.

Shortly before study entry, within 2 weeks, exposed participants had met a COVID-19 case. Germline CDR1 and CDR2: ENHRY and SYGVKD. Trimming cost V 9 bases and J 0 bases, with 10 bases left between them. This CDR3 spans 13 amino acids. The method was immunoSEQ multiplex PCR; TCRdb's version includes in-frame clones alone and lacks a portion of them. The sample lists 140,000 to 150,000 clones; about 85% were seen once. This clonotype was obtained from a woman aged 40 to 50 who had been exposed to COVID-19. The chain carries TRBV10-3 and TRBJ2-3; D is undetermined. The sample was PBMCs or T cells enriched from blood (not recorded which). CDR3 nucleotides: TGTGCCATGTCCGGTCTCAGCACAGATACGCAGTATTTT. This codes for CAMSGLSTDTQYF.